The entry below describes one TCR beta chain. The CDR3 extends over 18 amino acids. The junction had 21 bases not matched to a gene; V was cut back by 6 bases and J by 8 bases. Germline CDR1 reads MDHEN; CDR2 reads SYDVKM. These data come from a study of control samples from healthy donors and cancer patients. TCRdb's table, derived via immunoSEQ multiplex PCR, lists solely in-frame clones and lacks some. This table holds some 80,000 clones, almost 95% found once. This clonotype was obtained from a woman aged 60 to 75 in good health. The chain employs TRBV28 and TRBJ1-4, with TRBD1 matching 7 bases. Sample: blood. CDR3 amino acids: CASSRQSRLRRGREKLFF. DNA of the CDR3: TGTGCCAGCAGCCGTCAATCTCGTCTACGGAGGGGGCGAGAAAAACTGTTTTTT.